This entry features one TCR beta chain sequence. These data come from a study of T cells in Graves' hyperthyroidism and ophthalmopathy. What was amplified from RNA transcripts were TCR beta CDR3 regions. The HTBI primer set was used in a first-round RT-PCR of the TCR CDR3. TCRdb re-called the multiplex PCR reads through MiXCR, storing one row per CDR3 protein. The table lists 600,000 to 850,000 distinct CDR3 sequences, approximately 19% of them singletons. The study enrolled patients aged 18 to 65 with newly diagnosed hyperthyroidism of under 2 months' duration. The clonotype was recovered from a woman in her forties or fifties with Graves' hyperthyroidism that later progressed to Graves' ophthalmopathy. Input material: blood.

CDR3 sequence reads: CASSLARRRRGTDTQYF. The DNA for the CDR3 is TGTGCCAGCAGCTTAGCGCGAAGGCGGCGGGGCACAGATACGCAGTATTTT. This rearrangement joins TRBV7-2 to TRBJ2-3; TRBD2 is a possible D gene (5 bases). Between the trimmed V and J ends, which lost 0 bases and 1 base, there was a span of 14 bases. Germline V gives CDR1 SGHTA, CDR2 FQGNSA. This CDR3 spans 17 amino acids.